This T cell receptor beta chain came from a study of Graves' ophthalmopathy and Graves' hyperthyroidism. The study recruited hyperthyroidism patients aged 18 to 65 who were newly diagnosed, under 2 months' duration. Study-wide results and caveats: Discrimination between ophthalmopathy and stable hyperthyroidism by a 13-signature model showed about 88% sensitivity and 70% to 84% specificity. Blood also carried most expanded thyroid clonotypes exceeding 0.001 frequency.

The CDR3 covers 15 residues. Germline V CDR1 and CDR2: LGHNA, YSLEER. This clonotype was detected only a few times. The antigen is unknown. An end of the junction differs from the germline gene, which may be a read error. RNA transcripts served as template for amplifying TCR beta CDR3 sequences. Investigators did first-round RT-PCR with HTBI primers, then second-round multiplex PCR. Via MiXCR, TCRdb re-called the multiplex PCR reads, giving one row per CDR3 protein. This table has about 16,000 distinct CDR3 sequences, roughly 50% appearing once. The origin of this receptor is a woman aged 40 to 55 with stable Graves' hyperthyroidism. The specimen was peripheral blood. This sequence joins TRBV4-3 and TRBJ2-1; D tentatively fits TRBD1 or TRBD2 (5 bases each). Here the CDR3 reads CASSQAMGDYNEQFF. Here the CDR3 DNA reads TGTGCCAGCAGCCAAGCGATGGGGGACTACAATGAGCAGTTCTTC.